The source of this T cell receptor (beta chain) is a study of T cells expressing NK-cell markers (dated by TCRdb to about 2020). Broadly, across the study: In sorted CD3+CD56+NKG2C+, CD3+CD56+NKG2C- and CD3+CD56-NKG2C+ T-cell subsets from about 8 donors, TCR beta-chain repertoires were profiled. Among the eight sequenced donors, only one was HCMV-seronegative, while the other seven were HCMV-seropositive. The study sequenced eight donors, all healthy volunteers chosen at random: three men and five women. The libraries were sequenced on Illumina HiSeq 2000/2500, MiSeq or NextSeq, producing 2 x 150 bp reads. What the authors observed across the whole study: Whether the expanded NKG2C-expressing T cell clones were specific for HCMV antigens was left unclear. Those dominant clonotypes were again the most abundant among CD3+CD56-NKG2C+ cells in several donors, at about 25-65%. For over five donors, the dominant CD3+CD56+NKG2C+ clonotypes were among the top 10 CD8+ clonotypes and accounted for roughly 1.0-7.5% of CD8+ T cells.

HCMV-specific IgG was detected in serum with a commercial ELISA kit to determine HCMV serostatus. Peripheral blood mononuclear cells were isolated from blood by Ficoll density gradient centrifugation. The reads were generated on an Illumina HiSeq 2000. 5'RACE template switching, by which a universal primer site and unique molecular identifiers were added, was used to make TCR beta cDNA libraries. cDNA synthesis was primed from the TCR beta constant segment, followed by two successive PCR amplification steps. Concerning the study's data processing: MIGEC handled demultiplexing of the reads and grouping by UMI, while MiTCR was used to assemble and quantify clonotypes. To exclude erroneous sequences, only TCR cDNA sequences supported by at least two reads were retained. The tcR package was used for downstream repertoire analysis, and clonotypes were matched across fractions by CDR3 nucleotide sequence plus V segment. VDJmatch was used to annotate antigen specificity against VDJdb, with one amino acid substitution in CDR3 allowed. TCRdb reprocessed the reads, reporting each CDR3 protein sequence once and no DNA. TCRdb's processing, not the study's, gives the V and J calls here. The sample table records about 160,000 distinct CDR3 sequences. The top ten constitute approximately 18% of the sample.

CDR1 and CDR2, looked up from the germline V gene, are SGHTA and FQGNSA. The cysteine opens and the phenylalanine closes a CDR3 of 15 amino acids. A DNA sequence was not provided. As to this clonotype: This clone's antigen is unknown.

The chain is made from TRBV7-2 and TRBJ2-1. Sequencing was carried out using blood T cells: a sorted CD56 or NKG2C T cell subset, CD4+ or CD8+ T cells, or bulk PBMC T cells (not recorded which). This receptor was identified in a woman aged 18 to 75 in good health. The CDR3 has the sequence CASSLSGVDRNEQFF. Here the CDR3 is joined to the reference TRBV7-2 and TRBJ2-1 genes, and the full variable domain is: GAGVSQSPSNKVTEKGKDVELRCDPISGHTALYWYRQSLGQGLEFLIYFQGNSAPDKSGLPSDRFSAERTGGSVSTLTIQRTQQEDSAVYLCASSLSGVDRNEQFFGPGTRLTVL.